This T cell receptor beta chain was obtained from a study of blood T cell repertoires in COVID-19. About the study: The United States, Italy and Spain provided the acute and convalescent COVID-19 samples. PBMCs, B-cell-depleted T cells, or T cells were the source of the cDNA or gDNA that made up the material.

Seattle participants joined during active infection and were tracked over time. Study processing details: Reference gene primer amplification yielded estimated nucleated cell counts. This table comes from immunoSEQ multiplex PCR, and its TCRdb copy is limited to in-frame clones, with some not included. V, J and clone size are taken as reported in that table, and D and trimming were inferred from the DNA itself. The table records 300,000 to 450,000 clones, approximately 89% of them present only once. V shed 0 bases and J 5 bases; nucleotides not matched to a gene: 2. Germline-derived CDR1 and CDR2 are LGHNT and FRNRAP. The CDR3 totals 15 residues.

This rearrangement joins TRBV12-5 to TRBJ2-1; 9 positions match TRBD2. The sequenced sample was peripheral blood. The receptor was derived from a woman between 25 and 40 years old with COVID-19, enrolled during active disease. The CDR3 here is CASGLVLAGNNEQFF. The CDR3 coding sequence is TGTGCTAGTGGTTTGGTACTAGCGGGTAACAATGAGCAGTTCTTC.